Listed below are T cell receptor beta chains from one sample, sequenced in a study of CD8 T cells in ankylosing spondylitis. TCRdb redid the calling of the 5' RACE reads with MiXCR, one entry per CDR3 protein. The sample holds 220,000 or so distinct CDR3 sequences, over 9.5% seen once. Sequencing was done on a sample of blood, either unsorted or a sorted T cell fraction (not recorded which). Every receptor here comes from a male donor with ankylosing spondylitis or in good health (not recorded which). Each CDR3 is given with its conserved first and last residue. Each record gives: D gene, V gene, clone size, J gene, CDR3 DNA, CDR3 protein. A D gene is named only where the DNA matches it firmly. Rows may omit the clone size; those that give it use once, few, many or a size class.

NA	TRBV5-1	many	TRBJ2-7	TGCGCCAGCAGCTCCGCAACTCTAGGGGGCTACGAGCAGTACTTC	CASSSATLGGYEQYF
NA	TRBV25-1	few	TRBJ2-3	TGTGCCAGCAGCACCGGGACTCACGCCACGCAGTATTTT	CASSTGTHATQYF
NA	TRBV29-1	few	TRBJ2-5	TGCAGCGTTGCAAGGCTGGGACTGGATTCCGGGGCCCAGTACTTC	CSVARLGLDSGAQYF
TRBD2	TRBV7-3	few	TRBJ2-5	TGTGCCAGCAGCCCTCTAGCGGCGGGGACCCAGTACTTC	CASSPLAAGTQYF
TRBD2	TRBV27	many	TRBJ2-5	TGTGCCAGCAGTCTGGGGACTAGCGGGGTACGGGAGACCCAGTACTTC	CASSLGTSGVRETQYF
TRBD1	TRBV5-1	many	TRBJ1-1	TGCGCCAGCAGCTTGGTACAGGGGGAGAGGACTGAAGCTTTCTTT	CASSLVQGERTEAFF
NA	TRBV11-2	NA	TRBJ1-4	TGTGCCAGCAGCTTACGGGCAGCGTCTTATGCAACTAATGAAAAACTGTTTTTT	CASSLRAASYATNEKLFF
NA	TRBV6-1	many	TRBJ1-2	TGTGCCAGCAGTACCCGGGTGGGAGGTAGTAATGGCTACACCTTC	CASSTRVGGSNGYTF
TRBD1	TRBV10-3	many	TRBJ1-1	TGTGCCATCAGTGAGCATACTCCGGGACAGGGTAACACTGAAGCTTTCTTT	CAISEHTPGQGNTEAFF
NA	TRBV9	many	TRBJ2-3	TGTGCCAGCAGCATCATGGATGGGGCGATCGGAGATACGCAGTATTTT	CASSIMDGAIGDTQYF
NA	TRBV7-2	many	TRBJ2-2	TGTGCCAGCAGCTTAGTGTCCCAGGGCGGCACCGGGGAGCTGTTTTTT	CASSLVSQGGTGELFF
TRBD1	TRBV12-3/TRBV12-4	many	TRBJ1-6	TGTGCCAGCAGGCCTACCGGGACAGGGAGTAATAATTCACCCCTCCACTTT	CASRPTGTGSNNSPLHF
TRBD2	TRBV20-1	many	TRBJ2-3	TGCAGTGCTAGTTCGCTAGCGGGGGTCACAGATACGCAGTATTTT	CSASSLAGVTDTQYF
NA	TRBV27	many	TRBJ2-1	TGTGCCAGCAGTTTAGCGGGGGCCAATGAGCAGTTCTTC	CASSLAGANEQFF
NA	TRBV7-9	NA	TRBJ2-6	TGTGCCAGCAGCTCCTCTTGGGCCAACGTCCTGACTTTC	CASSSSWANVLTF
TRBD2	TRBV3-1	many	TRBJ2-1	TGTGCCAGCAGCCCTCCGGGACTAGCGGGGTTTTACAATGAGCAGTTCTTC	CASSPPGLAGFYNEQFF
NA	TRBV5-1	NA	TRBJ1-1	TGCGCCAGCAGCTTGTGGGGTTCGGACACTGAAGCTTTCTTT	CASSLWGSDTEAFF
TRBD1	TRBV9	NA	TRBJ2-7	TGTGCTAGCAGCGTAGGTTGGGACAGGACCTACGAGCAGTACTTC	CASSVGWDRTYEQYF
NA	TRBV5-6	NA	TRBJ2-1	TGTGCCAGCAGCTTGGTCTCTGGCCCGCCGGAATACAATGAGCAGTTCTTC	CASSLVSGPPEYNEQFF
NA	TRBV5-1	NA	TRBJ2-7	TGCGCCAGCAGCTTGGCCGGGGCCGCCGGAGGGCCCTACGAGCAGTACTTC	CASSLAGAAGGPYEQYF
NA	TRBV5-1	few	TRBJ2-7	TGCGCCAGCAGCTTGGTCCCGGGGGACGAGCAGTACTTC	CASSLVPGDEQYF
TRBD1	TRBV6-5	NA	TRBJ2-7	TGTGCCAGCAGTTGGGGACAGGTAGACTCCTACGAGCAGTACTTC	CASSWGQVDSYEQYF
NA	TRBV6-5	many	TRBJ1-6	TGTGCCAGCAGTTACTTTGGGGATTCACCCCTCCACTTT	CASSYFGDSPLHF
NA	TRBV10-3	few	TRBJ2-1	TGTGCCATCAGACTCGACCCCGCCGGAGTTAATGAGCAGTTCTTC	CAIRLDPAGVNEQFF
NA	TRBV20-1	NA	TRBJ2-3	TGCAGTGCTTTAGCACCGGGCACAGATACGCAGTATTTT	CSALAPGTDTQYF
NA	TRBV5-6	NA	TRBJ2-5	TGTGCCAGCAGCCAACACACAGGGATAGAAGGGACCCAGTACTTC	CASSQHTGIEGTQYF
NA	TRBV20-1	NA	TRBJ1-5	TGCAGTGCTAGAGATACAGGGAAGCCCCAGCATTTT	CSARDTGKPQHF
NA	TRBV29-1	NA	TRBJ2-5	TGCAGCGTTGAAGGGGAAGAGACCCAGTACTTC	CSVEGEETQYF
NA	TRBV7-9	NA	TRBJ1-3	TGTGCCAGCAGCCCCACCTATAATTCGGGTCCGGCCATATATTTT	CASSPTYNSGPAIYF